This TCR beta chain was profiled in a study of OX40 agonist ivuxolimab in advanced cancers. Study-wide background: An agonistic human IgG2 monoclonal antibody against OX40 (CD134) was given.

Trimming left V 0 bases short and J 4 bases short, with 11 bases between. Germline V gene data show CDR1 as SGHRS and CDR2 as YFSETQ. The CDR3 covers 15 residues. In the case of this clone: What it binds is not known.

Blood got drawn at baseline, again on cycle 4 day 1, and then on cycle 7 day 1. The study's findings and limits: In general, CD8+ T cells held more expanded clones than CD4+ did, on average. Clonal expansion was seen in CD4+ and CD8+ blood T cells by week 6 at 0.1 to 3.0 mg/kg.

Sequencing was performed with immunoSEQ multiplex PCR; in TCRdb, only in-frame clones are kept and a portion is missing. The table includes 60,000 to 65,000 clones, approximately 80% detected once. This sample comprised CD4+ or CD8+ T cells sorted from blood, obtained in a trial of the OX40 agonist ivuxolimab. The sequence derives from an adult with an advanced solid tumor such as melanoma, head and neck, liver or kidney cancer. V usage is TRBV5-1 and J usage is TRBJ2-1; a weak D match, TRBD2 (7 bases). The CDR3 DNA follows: TGCGCCAGCAGCTTGGGAGGGGGAGGGTACAATGAGCAGTTCTTC. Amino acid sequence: CASSLGGGGYNEQFF.